Below, 5 T cell receptor beta chains from the same sample are listed, as sequenced in a study of identical twins. TCRdb analysed the 5' RACE reads with MiXCR anew, one entry per CDR3 protein. This table has just over 450,000 distinct CDR3 sequences, 14% appearing once. A further study also used this sample, focusing on yellow fever vaccine responses in identical twins.

Sequencing input: CD4+ T cells sorted from blood. These TCRs come from a woman under 30 in good health.

In this sample, this clonotype turned up many times. This chain links TRBV11-2 with TRBJ1-4; no clear D. V dropped 1 base and J dropped 8 bases, with 29 bases sitting between them. The CDR3 is made up of 20 amino acids. Germline V gene lookup returns CDR1 SGHAT and CDR2 FQNNGV. CDR3 region: CASSLVFLSTNRAIGEKLFF. The CDR3 nucleotides are TGTGCCAGCAGCTTAGTGTTCCTTTCCACCAACCGGGCTATTGGGGAAAAACTGTTTTTT.

This clonotype was seen only a few times. The CDR3 nucleotides are TGTGCCAGCCGAAACCCGGGACAGGGTGTCACTGAAGCTTTCTTT. Its protein is CASRNPGQGVTEAFF. This chain links TRBV27 with TRBJ1-1; the match to TRBD1 covers 9 bases. CDR1 and CDR2 from the germline V gene are MNHEY and SMNVEV (reference sequence). The CDR3 consists of 15 residues. V shed 8 bases and J 4 bases; nucleotides not matched to a gene: 11.

This clonotype was recorded once. Here the CDR3 DNA reads TGTGCCAGCAGCTTAGCGCCCTCCAGCGCAGATACGCAGTATTTT. Its translation is CASSLAPSSADTQYF. The chain links TRBV7-2 to TRBJ2-3; unclear D gene. Germline loops: CDR1 SGHTA, CDR2 FQGNSA. This CDR3 is built from 15 residues. Trimming took off 0 bases at V and 4 bases at J, with 11 bases between the two ends.

This clonotype was observed a single time. J is TRBJ2-7 and V is TRBV30, with D possibly TRBD2 on 6 matching bases. This CDR3 is 14 amino acids long. Germline assignment: CDR1 GTSNPN and CDR2 SVGIG (reference sequence). V was pared by 0 bases and J by 7 bases, with 16 bases between. This CDR3 reads CAWSVSATREEQYF. The CDR3 DNA reads TGTGCCTGGAGTGTATCCGCGACTAGGGAAGAGCAGTACTTC.

This chain connects TRBV12-3 or TRBV12-4 to TRBJ2-5; D gene unclear. There are 17 residues in the CDR3. V shed 1 base and J shed 7 bases, with 22 bases lying between them. CDR3 residues: CASSLGQNRRAKGTQYF. CDR3 nucleotides: TGTGCCAGCAGTTTAGGGCAGAACCGTCGGGCTAAAGGGACCCAGTACTTC.